This passage covers 26 T cell receptor beta chains from one sample sequenced in a study of T cells in Graves' hyperthyroidism and ophthalmopathy. TCR beta CDR3 region amplification was performed from RNA transcripts. With the HTBI primer set, the TCR CDR3 went through a first round of RT-PCR. TCRdb analysed the multiplex PCR reads with MiXCR anew, one entry per CDR3 protein. The table has hundreds of thousands of distinct CDR3 sequences, 14% to 15% seen once; the top ten hold 3.5% to 4.5%. The sequencing input was blood. The receptors were sampled from a middle-aged woman with Graves' ophthalmopathy.

Many counts were recorded for this clonotype. The V call is TRBV27, the J call TRBJ1-2; 10 positions agree with TRBD1. Germline lookup yields CDR1 MNHEY and CDR2 SMNVEV (reference sequence). Trimming at V came to 6 bases and at J to 0 bases, leaving 10 bases not matched to a gene. The length of the CDR3 is 17 residues. The CDR3 spells CASSLLPGQGPNYGYTF. As DNA, the CDR3 is TGTGCCAGCAGCTTACTCCCGGGACAGGGGCCTAACTATGGCTACACCTTC.

This clonotype was counted ten times or more. The chain links TRBV28 to TRBJ1-2; D is perhaps TRBD1 (6 bases). V lost 6 bases to trimming and J lost 7 bases, with 15 bases between them. The CDR3 is made up of 13 amino acids. In germline, CDR1 is MDHEN, CDR2 SYDVKM. CDR3 sequence reads: CASRTPGQSGYTF. The DNA of the CDR3 is TGTGCCAGCAGAACTCCTGGACAGAGTGGCTACACCTTC.

The rearrangement links TRBV6-1 to TRBJ1-5; 9 nucleotides agree with TRBD1. Germline CDR1 and CDR2: MNHNS and SASEGT. The CDR3 contains 15 residues. V shed 5 bases, J shed 2 bases, and the junction held 4 bases outside the gene matches. CDR3 in amino acids: CASSQDRGGNQPQHF. For the CDR3, the DNA is TGTGCCAGCAGTCAGGACAGGGGCGGCAATCAGCCCCAGCATTTT.

This clonotype was recorded at least ten times. V is TRBV7-2 and J is TRBJ2-7; no firm D call. The CDR3 covers 13 residues. CDR1 is SGHTA, CDR2 FQGNSA, per germline. The ends were cut back, 2 bases at V and 2 bases at J, with 7 bases in the middle. CDR3 nucleotide sequence: TGTGCCAGCAGCTTAACCTGGACCTACGAGCAGTACTTC. Its translation is CASSLTWTYEQYF.

This clonotype has at least ten counts. This chain uses TRBV30 with TRBJ2-2; D uncertain. The germline V and J ends were trimmed by 6 bases and 2 bases, with 10 bases remaining between them. Germline V gene lookup returns CDR1 GTSNPN and CDR2 SVGIG (reference sequence). The CDR3 contains 13 residues. CDR3 coding DNA: TGTGCCTGTGGATACAGCAACACCGGGGAGCTGTTTTTT. Its translation: CACGYSNTGELFF.

This clonotype was seen at least ten times. This chain joins TRBV7-8 and TRBJ1-2; TRBD1 matches at 7 bases. V trimming: 1 base; J trimming: 2 bases; junction bases outside the gene matches: 4. This CDR3 has 15 amino acids. Germline assignment: CDR1 SGHVS and CDR2 FQNEAQ. This CDR3 reads CASSLDGTENYGYTF. In DNA, the CDR3 is TGTGCCAGCAGCTTAGATGGGACAGAGAACTATGGCTACACCTTC.

This clonotype appeared a few times. The chain employs TRBV11-2 and TRBJ2-5; TRBD2 aligns across 9 bases. V was pared by 5 bases and J by 0 bases, with 16 bases of the junction left unmatched. There are 19 residues in the CDR3. Germline V gene data show CDR1 as SGHAT and CDR2 as FQNNGV. CDR3 region: CASSALGFGPSGNQETQYF. Here the CDR3 DNA reads TGTGCCAGCAGCGCCCTAGGATTCGGGCCTAGCGGGAACCAAGAGACCCAGTACTTC.

This clonotype was counted only a few times. The chain links TRBV2 to TRBJ1-2; 10 nucleotides match TRBD1. The length of the CDR3 is 13 residues. Trimming removed 7 bases from V and 8 bases from J; junction bases left unmatched: 7. The V gene's germline CDR1 is SNHLY and CDR2 FYNNEI. CDR3 nucleotides: TGTGCCAGCAAGGGACAGGGGCCGTGGGGCTACACCTTC. Its protein is CASKGQGPWGYTF.

This clonotype appeared many times. The chain is built from TRBV11-2 and TRBJ1-1; 8 positions agree with TRBD1. Germline trimming cut 0 bases from V and 4 bases from J; bases unmatched to any gene: 16. The CDR3 covers 19 residues. The germline V gene has CDR1 SGHAT and CDR2 FQNNGV. DNA for the CDR3: TGTGCCAGCAGCTTAGATCTGGACAGGGCCAGCAGAAGGGGCACTGAAGCTTTCTTT. Protein sequence: CASSLDLDRASRRGTEAFF.

At least ten counts were recorded for this clonotype. Without the conserved terminal phenylalanine or tryptophan, this CDR3 likely stems from a read error. The rearrangement links TRBV28 to TRBJ1-1, with D perhaps matching TRBD1 (5 bases). The germline V gene has CDR1 MDHEN and CDR2 SYDVKM. Trimming removed 10 bases at V and 4 bases at J, with 19 bases between. The CDR3 contains 14 residues. The CDR3 protein is CAISGPGRGTEAFL. CDR3 nucleotide sequence: TGTGCCATAAGCGGCCCGGGGAGGGGCACTGAAGCTTTCCTT.

The V gene is TRBV11-2, the J gene TRBJ1-1; possible D gene TRBD1, 6 bases. Germline assignment: CDR1 SGHAT and CDR2 FQNNGV. CDR3 length: 16 amino acids. The V end was cut by 4 bases, the J end by 4 bases, with 19 bases between. The CDR3 DNA reads TGTGCCAGCAGCTCCCAGACAGGCTCAGTCGGCACTGAAGCTTTCTTT. This codes for CASSSQTGSVGTEAFF.

The table lists this clonotype with many counts. The J gene is TRBJ2-5, the V gene TRBV20-1; D might be TRBD2 (7 bases). CDR1 is DFQATT, CDR2 SNEGSKA, per germline (reference sequence). The CDR3 is made up of 13 amino acids. Trimming pared 3 bases from V and 5 bases from J, leaving 13 bases between. CDR3: CSASRGAGETQYF. The CDR3 DNA reads TGCAGTGCTAGTCGGGGGGCGGGGGAGACCCAGTACTTC.

This clonotype has at least ten counts. The V call is TRBV6-2 or TRBV6-3, the J call TRBJ1-1; D is possibly TRBD1 (6 bases). CDR3 length: 15 amino acids. Per germline, CDR1 MNHEY and CDR2 SVGEGT. V lost 2 bases to trimming and J lost 8 bases, with 18 bases between them. As DNA, the CDR3 is TGTGCCAGCAGTTACAATGAACAGGGAAAAATAGAAGCTTTCTTT. Protein product: CASSYNEQGKIEAFF.

This clonotype is a singleton in its sample. The rearrangement links TRBV29-1 to TRBJ2-7; 7 bases fit TRBD1. The CDR3 extends over 14 amino acids. Losses at the gene ends were 4 bases for V and 0 bases for J; bases not matched to a gene: 6. Germline V gene sequence: CDR1 SQVTM, CDR2 ANQGSEA. The CDR3 bases are TGCAGCGTTGGGGACAGACTCAACTCCTACGAGCAGTACTTC. As protein: CSVGDRLNSYEQYF.

The V gene is TRBV18, the J gene TRBJ1-6; a weak D match, TRBD1 (6 bases). Trimming removed 3 bases from V and 9 bases from J, with 15 bases in between. This CDR3 has 15 residues. The germline CDR1 and CDR2 sequences are KGHSH and LQKENI. CDR3 coding DNA: TGTGCCAGCTCACCCCTCGGGGGCAGGCGTTCACCCCTCCACTTT. Translated: CASSPLGGRRSPLHF.

This clonotype was detected ten times or more. The J gene is TRBJ2-7, the V gene TRBV20-1; 8 positions agree with TRBD1. J was trimmed by 4 bases and V by 4 bases; bases with no gene match: 9. There are 14 residues in the CDR3. From germline, CDR1 is DFQATT and CDR2 SNEGSKA (reference sequence). The CDR3 coding sequence is TGCAGTGCTACCCCCAGGGGGCAAGAGTACGAGCAGTACTTC. It yields the protein CSATPRGQEYEQYF.

At least ten counts were recorded for this clonotype. The chain joins TRBV29-1 to TRBJ2-7, with 10 bases fitting TRBD1. V lost 6 bases, J lost 1 base, and 6 bases stayed unmatched. This CDR3 is 14 amino acids long. Per germline, CDR1 SQVTM and CDR2 ANQGSEA. The CDR3 protein is CSVRRDRGSYEQYF. In nucleotides, the CDR3 is TGCAGCGTGCGCCGGGACAGGGGATCCTACGAGCAGTACTTC.

This clonotype has a count of ten or more. The chain links TRBV2 to TRBJ2-7; 12 nucleotides match TRBD2. The CDR3 spans 14 residues. Germline lookup yields CDR1 SNHLY and CDR2 FYNNEI. Trimming removed 6 bases from V and 6 bases from J; junction bases left unmatched: 6. This chain's CDR3 is CASSRLAGETEQYF. In DNA, the CDR3 is TGTGCCAGCAGCCGACTAGCGGGAGAAACCGAGCAGTACTTC.

This clonotype was seen only a few times. This may arise from a read error, as a much more abundant clone is one base away. This chain links TRBV27 with TRBJ1-2; 7 bases are shared with TRBD1. The length of the CDR3 is 15 residues. Germline CDR1 MNHEY, CDR2 SMNVEV (reference sequence). The CDR3 DNA follows: TGTACCAGCAGTTCGAGCCTCAGGGGGGTGGGTGGCTACACCTTC. This sequence encodes CTSSSSLRGVGGYTF.

This clonotype was found many times. V usage is TRBV28 and J usage is TRBJ1-2; D is uncertain. Trimming removed 6 bases at V and 4 bases at J, with 15 bases between. There are 14 residues in the CDR3. Germline V lookup: CDR1 MDHEN, CDR2 SYDVKM. The CDR3 DNA reads TGTGCCAGCAGCTCGAGGCGAGGGCCCTATGGCTACACCTTC. Its translation is CASSSRRGPYGYTF.

V and J are TRBV19 and TRBJ2-5, with 7 bases identical to TRBD1. Germline V lookup: CDR1 LNHDA, CDR2 SQIVND (reference sequence). The V segment lost 6 bases and the J segment 4 bases; nucleotides outside the gene matches: 8. The CDR3 covers 14 residues. The CDR3 sequence: CASRATGSTETQYF. The DNA of the CDR3 is TGTGCCAGTAGGGCGACAGGGTCAACAGAGACCCAGTACTTC.

This clonotype appeared many times. J is TRBJ2-4 and V is TRBV3-1, with 10 positions matching TRBD1. Trimming removed 4 bases from V and 6 bases from J; junction bases left unmatched: 12. The CDR3 consists of 17 residues. The germline V gene encodes CDR1 LGHDT and CDR2 YNNKEL (reference sequence). The CDR3 reads CASSLDRDRGKGNIQYF. CDR3 DNA: TGTGCCAGCAGCCTCGACCGGGACAGGGGTAAAGGAAACATTCAGTACTTC.

The table lists this clonotype with many counts. The V and J genes are TRBV9 and TRBJ2-5; 9 bases are shared with TRBD1. Germline V gene data show CDR1 as SGDLS and CDR2 as YYNGEE. There are 14 residues in the CDR3. The V gene end was trimmed by 4 bases and the J gene end by 4 bases; junction bases not matched to a gene: 5. DNA of the CDR3: TGTGCCAGCAGCCAAAACAGGGGGCCAGAGACCCAGTACTTC. Translating it yields CASSQNRGPETQYF.

This clonotype came up many times. The chain couples TRBV6-2 or TRBV6-3 to TRBJ2-7; unclear D gene. The V end was cut by 0 bases, the J end by 6 bases, with 9 bases between. The length of the CDR3 is 13 residues. In germline, CDR1 is MNHEY, CDR2 SVGEGT. The CDR3 is CASSYSLSFEQYF. As DNA, the CDR3 is TGTGCCAGCAGTTACTCGCTCAGTTTCGAGCAGTACTTC.

Notes on this clonotype: Germline and junction disagree at one end, which may indicate a read error. V gene TRBV18 combines with J gene TRBJ1-1, with 10 positions matching TRBD1. Germline V gene lookup returns CDR1 KGHSH and CDR2 LQKENI. The CDR3 covers 15 residues. CDR3 nucleotides: TGTGCCAACTCACGACGGGACAGGGGAGACTCTGAAGCTTTCTTT. Protein product: CANSRRDRGDSEAFF.

This clonotype appeared many times. The rearrangement joins TRBV20-1 to TRBJ2-5, with 7 bases lining up with TRBD2. The length of the CDR3 is 14 residues. Germline-derived CDR1 and CDR2 are DFQATT and SNEGSKA (reference sequence). Trimming cost V 1 base and J 3 bases; bases outside gene matches: 5. The CDR3 loop reads CSARGVGGEETQYF. Written as DNA, the CDR3 is TGCAGTGCTAGAGGTGTGGGAGGGGAAGAGACCCAGTACTTC.